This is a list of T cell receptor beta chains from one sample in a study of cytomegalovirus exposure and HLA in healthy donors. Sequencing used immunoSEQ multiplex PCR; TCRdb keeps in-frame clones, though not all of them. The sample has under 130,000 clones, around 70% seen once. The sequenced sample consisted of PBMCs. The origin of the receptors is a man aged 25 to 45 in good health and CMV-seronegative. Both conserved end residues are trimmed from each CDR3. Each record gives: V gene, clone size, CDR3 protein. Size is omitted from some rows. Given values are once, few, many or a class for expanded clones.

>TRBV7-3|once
ASSLFPGRDTQY
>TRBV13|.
ASSNYTYQETQY
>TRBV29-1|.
SVLRLAGDGDTQY
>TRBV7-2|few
ASSLVGTGNEQY
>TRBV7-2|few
ASSPGLAGTSSSYNEQF
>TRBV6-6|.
ASSYRREGNNEQF
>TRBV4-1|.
ASSQQTGGGETQY
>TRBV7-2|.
ASSQDRGNTGELF
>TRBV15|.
ATSSRTASNYGYT
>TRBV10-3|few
AILREKGGYGYT
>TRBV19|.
ASRHDRGRTTTNEKLF
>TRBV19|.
ASSRGVDSYNSPLH
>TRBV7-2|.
ASSLRSGGANTEAF
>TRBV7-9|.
ASSLDRAMNTEAF
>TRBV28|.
ASSQAGTSDYEQY
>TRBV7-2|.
ASSLVRTGVGNTIY
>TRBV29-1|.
SVGPRGNTGELF
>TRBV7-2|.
ASSQGGGIYNSPLH
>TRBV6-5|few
ASSYKGLAENEQF
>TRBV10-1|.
ASTRAGPSTDTQY
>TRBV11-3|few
ASSASPRGETQY
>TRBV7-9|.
ASSLGRAKEDEQY
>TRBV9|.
ASSETGADTQY